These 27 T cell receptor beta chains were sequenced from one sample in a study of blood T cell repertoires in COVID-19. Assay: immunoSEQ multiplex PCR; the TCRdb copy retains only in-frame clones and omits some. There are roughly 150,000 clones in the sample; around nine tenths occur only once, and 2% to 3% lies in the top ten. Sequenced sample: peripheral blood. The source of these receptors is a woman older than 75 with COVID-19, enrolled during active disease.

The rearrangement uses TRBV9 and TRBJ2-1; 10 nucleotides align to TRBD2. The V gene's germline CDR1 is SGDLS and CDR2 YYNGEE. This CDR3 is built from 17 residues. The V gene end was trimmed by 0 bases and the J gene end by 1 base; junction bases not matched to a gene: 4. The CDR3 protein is CASSVELAGRSYNEQFF. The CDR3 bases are TGTGCCAGCAGCGTAGAACTAGCGGGAAGGTCCTACAATGAGCAGTTCTTC. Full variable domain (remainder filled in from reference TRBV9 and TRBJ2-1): DSGVTQTPKHLITATGQRVTLRCSPRSGDLSVYWYQQSLDQGLQFLIQYYNGEERAKGNILERFSAQQFPDLHSELNLSSLELGDSALYFCASSVELAGRSYNEQFFGPGTRLTVL.

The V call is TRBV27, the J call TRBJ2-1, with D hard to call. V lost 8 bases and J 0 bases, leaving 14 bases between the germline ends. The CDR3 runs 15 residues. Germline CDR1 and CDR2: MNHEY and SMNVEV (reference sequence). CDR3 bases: TGTGCCAGCTCCCTAGGAGAACTCTCCTACAATGAGCAGTTCTTC. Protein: CASSLGELSYNEQFF.

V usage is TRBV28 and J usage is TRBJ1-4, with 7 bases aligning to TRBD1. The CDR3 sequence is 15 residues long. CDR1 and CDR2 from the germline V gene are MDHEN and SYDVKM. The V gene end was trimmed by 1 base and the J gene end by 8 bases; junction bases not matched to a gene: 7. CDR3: CASSLSEGAFEKLFF. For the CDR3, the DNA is TGTGCCAGCAGTTTATCGGAGGGGGCATTCGAAAAACTGTTTTTT. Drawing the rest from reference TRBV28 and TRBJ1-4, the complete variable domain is DVKVTQSSRYLVKRTGEKVFLECVQDMDHENMFWYRQDPGLGLRLIYFSYDVKMKEKGDIPEGYSVSREKKERFSLILESASTNQTSMYLCASSLSEGAFEKLFFGSGTQLSVL.

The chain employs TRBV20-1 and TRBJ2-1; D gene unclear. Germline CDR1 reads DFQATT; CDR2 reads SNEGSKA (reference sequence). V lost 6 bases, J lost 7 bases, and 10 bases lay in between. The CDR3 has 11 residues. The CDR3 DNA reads TGCAGTGCAGCGTCTCCTAATGAGCAGTTCTTC. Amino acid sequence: CSAASPNEQFF.

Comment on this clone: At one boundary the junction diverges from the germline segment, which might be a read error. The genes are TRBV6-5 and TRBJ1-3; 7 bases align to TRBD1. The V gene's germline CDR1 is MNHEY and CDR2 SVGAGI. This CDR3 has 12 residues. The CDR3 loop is CASRSEDRASHF. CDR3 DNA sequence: TGTGCCAGCAGATCCGAAGACAGGGCATCACATTTT.

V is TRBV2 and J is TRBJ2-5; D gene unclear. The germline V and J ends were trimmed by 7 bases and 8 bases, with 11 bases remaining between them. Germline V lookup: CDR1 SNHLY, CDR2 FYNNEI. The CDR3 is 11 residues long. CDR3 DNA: TGTGCCAGCATGAAGGAGATAACCCAGTACTTC. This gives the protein CASMKEITQYF.

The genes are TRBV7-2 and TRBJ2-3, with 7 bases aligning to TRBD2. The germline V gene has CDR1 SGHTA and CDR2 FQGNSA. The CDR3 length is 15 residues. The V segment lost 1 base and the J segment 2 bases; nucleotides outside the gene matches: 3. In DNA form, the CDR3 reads TGTGCCAGCAGCTTAGGACTAGCTTTCACAGATACGCAGTATTTT. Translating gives CASSLGLAFTDTQYF.

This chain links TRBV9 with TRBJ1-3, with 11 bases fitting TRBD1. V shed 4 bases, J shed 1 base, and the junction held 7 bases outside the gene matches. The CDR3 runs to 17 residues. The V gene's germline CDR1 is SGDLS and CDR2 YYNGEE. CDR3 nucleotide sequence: TGTGCCAGCAGCACCGGGACAGGGGGTTTGTCTGGAAACACCATATATTTT. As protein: CASSTGTGGLSGNTIYF.

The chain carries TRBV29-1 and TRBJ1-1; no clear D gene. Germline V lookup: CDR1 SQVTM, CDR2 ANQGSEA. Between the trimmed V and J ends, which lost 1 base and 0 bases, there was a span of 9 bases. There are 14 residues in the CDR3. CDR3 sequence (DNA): TGCAGCGTTGAAGCGCCAAGCATGAACACTGAAGCTTTCTTT. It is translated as CSVEAPSMNTEAFF.

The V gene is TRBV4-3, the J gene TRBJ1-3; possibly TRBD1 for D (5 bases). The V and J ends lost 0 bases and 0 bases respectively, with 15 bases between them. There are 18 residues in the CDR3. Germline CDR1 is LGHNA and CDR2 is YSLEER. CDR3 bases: TGCGCCAGCAGCCAAGATGTTCAGGGAACATTCTCTGGAAACACCATATATTTT. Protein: CASSQDVQGTFSGNTIYF.

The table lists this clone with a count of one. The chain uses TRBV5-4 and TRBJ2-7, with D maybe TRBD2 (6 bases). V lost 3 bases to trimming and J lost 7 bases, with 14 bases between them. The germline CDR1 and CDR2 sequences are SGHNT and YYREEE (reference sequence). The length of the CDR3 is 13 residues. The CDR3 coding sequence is TGTGCCAGCAGCTACTCCCCTGGAGGGGAGCAGTACTTC. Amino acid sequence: CASSYSPGGEQYF.

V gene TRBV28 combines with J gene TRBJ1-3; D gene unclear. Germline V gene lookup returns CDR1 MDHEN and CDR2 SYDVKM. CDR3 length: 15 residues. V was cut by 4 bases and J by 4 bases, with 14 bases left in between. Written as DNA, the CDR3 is TGTGCCAGCAGTTCTCAACAGATAAACGGAAACACCATATATTTT. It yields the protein CASSSQQINGNTIYF.

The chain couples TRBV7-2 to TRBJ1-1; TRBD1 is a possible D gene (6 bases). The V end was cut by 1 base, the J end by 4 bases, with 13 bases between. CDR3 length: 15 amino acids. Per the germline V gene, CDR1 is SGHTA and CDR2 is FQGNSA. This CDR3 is CASSLELGAGTEAFF. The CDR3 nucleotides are TGTGCCAGCAGCTTAGAGCTGGGGGCAGGCACTGAAGCTTTCTTT.

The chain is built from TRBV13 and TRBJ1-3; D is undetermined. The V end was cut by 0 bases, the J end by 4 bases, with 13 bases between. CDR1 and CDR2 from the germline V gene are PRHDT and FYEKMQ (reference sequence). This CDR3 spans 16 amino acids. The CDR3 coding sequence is TGTGCCAGCAGCTTAGGCCGCTCGTTCCGGGGAAACACCATATATTTT. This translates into CASSLGRSFRGNTIYF.

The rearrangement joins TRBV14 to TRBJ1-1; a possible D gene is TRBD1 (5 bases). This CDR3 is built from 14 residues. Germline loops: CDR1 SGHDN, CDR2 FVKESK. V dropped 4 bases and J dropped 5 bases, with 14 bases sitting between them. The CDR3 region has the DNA TGTGCCAGCAGCCCCCTCGGGGGAGGAACTGAAGCTTTCTTT. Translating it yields CASSPLGGGTEAFF.

CDR3 region: CASRPTGTGISYEQYF. The CDR3, as DNA: TGTGCCAGCAGACCCACCGGGACAGGGATTTCCTACGAGCAGTACTTC. The chain has TRBV28 and TRBJ2-7; the match to TRBD1 covers 9 bases. The germline CDR1 and CDR2 sequences are MDHEN and SYDVKM. The CDR3 loop spans 16 amino acids. The junction had 10 bases not matched to a gene; V was cut back by 6 bases and J by 1 base.

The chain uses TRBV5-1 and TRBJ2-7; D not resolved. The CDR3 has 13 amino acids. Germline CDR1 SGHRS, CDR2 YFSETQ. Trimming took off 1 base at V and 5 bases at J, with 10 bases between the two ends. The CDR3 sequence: CASSLRPRDEQYF. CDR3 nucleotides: TGCGCCAGCAGCTTGAGACCCCGGGACGAGCAGTACTTC. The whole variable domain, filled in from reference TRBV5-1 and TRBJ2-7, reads KAGVTQTPRYLIKTRGQQVTLSCSPISGHRSVSWYQQTPGQGLQFLFEYFSETQRNKGNFPGRFSGRQFSNSRSEMNVSTLELGDSALYLCASSLRPRDEQYFGPGTRLTVT.

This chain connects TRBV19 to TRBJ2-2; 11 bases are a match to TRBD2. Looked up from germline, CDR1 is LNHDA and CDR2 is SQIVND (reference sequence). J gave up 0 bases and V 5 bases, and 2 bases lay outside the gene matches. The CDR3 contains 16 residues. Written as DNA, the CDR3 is TGTGCCAGTAGTTTGGGACTAGCGGCGAACACCGGGGAGCTGTTTTTT. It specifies CASSLGLAANTGELFF.

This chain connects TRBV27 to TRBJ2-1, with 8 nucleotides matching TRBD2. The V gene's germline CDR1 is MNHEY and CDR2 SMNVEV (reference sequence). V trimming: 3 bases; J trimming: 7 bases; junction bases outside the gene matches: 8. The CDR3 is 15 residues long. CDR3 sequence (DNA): TGTGCCAGCAGTTTTCAGGCGGGAGGAGGAAATGAGCAGTTCTTC. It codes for CASSFQAGGGNEQFF.

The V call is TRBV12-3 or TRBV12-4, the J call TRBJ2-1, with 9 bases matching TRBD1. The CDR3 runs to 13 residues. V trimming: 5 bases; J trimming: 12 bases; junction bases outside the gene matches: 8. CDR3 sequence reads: CASSPQGALGQFF. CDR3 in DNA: TGTGCCAGCAGTCCACAGGGGGCCCTCGGGCAGTTCTTC.

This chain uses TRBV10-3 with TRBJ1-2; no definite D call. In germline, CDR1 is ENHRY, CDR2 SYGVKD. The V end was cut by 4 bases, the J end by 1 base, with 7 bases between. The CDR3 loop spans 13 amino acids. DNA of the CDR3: TGTGCCATCAGTGGTGAGAGTAACTATGGCTACACCTTC. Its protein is CAISGESNYGYTF.

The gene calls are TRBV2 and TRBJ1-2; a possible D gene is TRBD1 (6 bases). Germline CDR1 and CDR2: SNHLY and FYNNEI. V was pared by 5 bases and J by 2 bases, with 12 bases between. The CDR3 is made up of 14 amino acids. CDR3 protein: CASSKDSSNYGYTF. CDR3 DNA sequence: TGTGCCAGCAGTAAGGACAGTTCCAACTATGGCTACACCTTC.

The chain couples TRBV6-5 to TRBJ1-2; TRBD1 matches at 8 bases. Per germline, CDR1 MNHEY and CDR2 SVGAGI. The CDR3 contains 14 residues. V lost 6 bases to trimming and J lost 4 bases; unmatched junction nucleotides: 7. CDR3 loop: CASSPGTGFYGYTF. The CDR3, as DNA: TGTGCCAGCAGCCCCGGGACAGGCTTCTATGGCTACACCTTC.

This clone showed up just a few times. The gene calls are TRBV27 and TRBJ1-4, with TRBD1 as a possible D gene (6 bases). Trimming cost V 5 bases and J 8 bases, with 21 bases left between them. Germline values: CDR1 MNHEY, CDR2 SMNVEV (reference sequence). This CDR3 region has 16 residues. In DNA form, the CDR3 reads TGTGCCAGCAGTCACTACCGACAGGAGCGAGAAGAAAAACTGTTTTTT. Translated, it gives CASSHYRQEREEKLFF. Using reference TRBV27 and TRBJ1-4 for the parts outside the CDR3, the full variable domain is EAQVTQNPRYLITVTGKKLTVTCSQNMNHEYMSWYRQDPGLGLRQIYYSMNVEVTDKGDVPEGYKVSRKEKRNFPLILESPSPNQTSLYFCASSHYRQEREEKLFFGSGTQLSVL.

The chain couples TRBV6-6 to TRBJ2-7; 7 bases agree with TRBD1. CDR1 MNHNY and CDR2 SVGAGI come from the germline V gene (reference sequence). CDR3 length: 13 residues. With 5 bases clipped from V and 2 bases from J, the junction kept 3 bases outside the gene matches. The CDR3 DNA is TGTGCCAGCAGTGTGGGACAGACCTACGAGCAGTACTTC. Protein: CASSVGQTYEQYF.

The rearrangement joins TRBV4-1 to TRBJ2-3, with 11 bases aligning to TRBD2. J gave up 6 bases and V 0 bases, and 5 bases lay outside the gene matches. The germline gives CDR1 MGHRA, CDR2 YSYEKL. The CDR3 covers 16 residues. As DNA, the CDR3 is TGCGCCAGCAGCCAAGAGGGACTAGCGGAAGGGGATACGCAGTATTTT. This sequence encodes CASSQEGLAEGDTQYF.

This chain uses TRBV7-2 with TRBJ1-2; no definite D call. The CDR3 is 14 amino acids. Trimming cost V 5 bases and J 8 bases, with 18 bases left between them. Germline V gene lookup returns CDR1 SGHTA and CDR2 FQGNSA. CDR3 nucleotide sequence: TGTGCCAGCAGCGAAGGGTCGGGGTGGGGAGGCTACACCTTC. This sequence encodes CASSEGSGWGGYTF.